The text below deals with one TCR beta chain. Its cognate antigen is unknown. Deletions cut 0 bases from V and 0 bases from J, with 11 bases between. The CDR3 sequence is 16 residues long. The germline V gene has CDR1 SGHRS and CDR2 YFSETQ. The record originates from a study of OX40 agonist ivuxolimab in advanced cancers. Broader study findings: Low normalized clonal expansion also occurred in some nonresponding patients.

Libraries were prepared by immunoSEQ multiplex PCR; TCRdb keeps only in-frame clonotypes and omits some of them. The sample shows about 100,000 clones, over 75% of them seen only once. The TCR sequence derives from an adult with an advanced solid tumor such as melanoma, head and neck, liver or kidney cancer. V usage is TRBV5-1 and J usage is TRBJ2-3, with D uncertain. The sample here was CD4+ or CD8+ T cells sorted from blood, taken in a trial of the OX40 agonist ivuxolimab. The CDR3 DNA is TGCGCCAGCAGCTTGGCAAGACCCTCCAGCACAGATACGCAGTATTTT. Residues: CASSLARPSSTDTQYF.